This T cell receptor beta chain was sequenced during a study of blood T cell repertoires in COVID-19 (dated by TCRdb to about 2020). Regarding the complete study: The collaborator samples originated in the United States, Italy and Spain and spanned the acute and convalescent phases of COVID-19. The prospective study material was composed of cDNA or gDNA derived from T cells, B-cell-depleted T cells, or PBMCs. Subjects who had been exposed to COVID-19, were actively infected with it, or had recovered from it provided the deeply sampled blood TCRbeta repertoires that made up the dataset. The repertoires were released in a freely available public database intended as a resource for research on the immune response to SARS-CoV-2. The samples were drawn from two sources: the first 160 participants of the ongoing ImmuneRACE study, and fewer than 1,500 subjects contributed by 6 global collaborators. A de-identified subject ID, COVID-19 status, age in years and sex were almost always included in the sample metadata. Where available, HLA class I and class II types were taken from metadata supplied by the sample provider and were not determined by assay-based typing. What the study reported, not specific to this receptor: How much clinical and demographic metadata was included differed by source and by participant, and the metadata was provided uncurated.

The germline V gene supplies CDR1 MNHEY and CDR2 SVGAGI. The CDR3 sequence holds 13 residues, the cysteine and phenylalanine included. The DNA shown is the 39-base CDR3, in frame from base 1. The junction shows trimming of 2 bases on V and 3 bases on J, plus 7 bases between the germline ends. Notes on this clone: The antigen it recognizes is unknown. Base-call qualities are not available, and no considerably larger clone is one nucleotide away.

Whole blood was collected in K2EDTA tubes by collaborating institutions according to the institutions' own protocols. For TCRbeta analysis, collaborator samples were shipped as frozen whole blood, as isolated PBMCs, or as DNA extracted from either sample type. TCRbeta CDR3 regions were amplified from genomic DNA by means of the immunoSEQ Assay, a bias-controlled multiplex PCR. The original methods were these. The number of nucleated cells in each sample was estimated from the amplification of reference gene primers within the assay. To quantify the absolute abundance of each unique TCRbeta CDR3 rearrangement, sequence reads were collapsed and filtered. For each sample, productive Simpson clonality was calculated as the square root of Simpson's diversity index over productive rearrangements. TCRdb retrieved this table from immuneACCESS and kept in-frame rearrangements only. Not all clones are present; in checked studies, unresolved V genes account for under half, and no reason is known for the remainder. D and trimming come from the DNA, and the V and J calls and clone size come from that table. This sample comprises about 220,000 clones, around four fifths of them detected only once. The leading ten clones occupy 2% to 3% of the sample.

The material sequenced was peripheral blood. This receptor was identified in a woman in her thirties or forties with active or convalescent COVID-19. The chain links TRBV6-5 with TRBJ2-5; TRBD2 is a possible D gene, resting on 6 matching bases. The CDR3 has the sequence CASSYGGKETQYF. The DNA sequence is given as TGTGCCAGCAGTTACGGAGGGAAAGAGACCCAGTACTTC.